This passage covers 27 T cell receptor beta chains from one sample sequenced in a study of shared clonotypes between healthy human individuals (dated by TCRdb to the early 2020s). Libraries were built with the immunoSEQ multiplex PCR assay. As stored in TCRdb, this immuneACCESS dataset retains in-frame rearrangements with V and J assigned. A fraction of the clones does not appear; measured against another copy, unresolved V genes explain less than half of the discrepancy, and the remainder lacks a known reason. The sample table contains about 2.4 million clones; only one count was recorded for approximately 94% of them. The ten largest make up around 0.37% of the sample. Sample: naive CD4+ T cells from PBMCs. The label giving this sample's cell subset or site can be read as: CD45RA+ positively selected. Source of these receptors: a man aged 18 to 35 in good health. Some clones in this sample may be carry-over from other donors' samples.

The V call is TRBV5-1, the J call TRBJ2-3; 8 nucleotides align to TRBD2. With V trimmed by 5 bases and J by 1 base, 3 bases remained unmatched. The CDR3 runs to 14 residues. Germline CDR1 is SGHRS and CDR2 is YFSETQ. Written as DNA, the CDR3 is TGCGCCAGCAGTGGGCGGGAGGGCACAGATACGCAGTATTTT. Protein product: CASSGREGTDTQYF.

In DNA, the CDR3 is TGCGCCAGCAGCTCGACTAGAAGAGGGGGAGAGACCCAGTACTTC. Translated: CASSSTRRGGETQYF. The V gene is TRBV5-1, the J gene TRBJ2-5; tentatively, D is TRBD1 or TRBD2 (6 bases each). From germline, CDR1 is SGHRS and CDR2 YFSETQ. This CDR3 has 15 amino acids. V dropped 3 bases and J dropped 4 bases, with 16 bases sitting between them.

Comments on this clone: The same CDR3 can be traced to other DNA sequences in this sample. J is TRBJ2-1 and V is TRBV5-4; D not resolved. The CDR3 loop spans 16 amino acids. V dropped 4 bases and J dropped 0 bases, with 14 bases sitting between them. Per the germline V gene, CDR1 is SGHNT and CDR2 is YYREEE (reference sequence). CDR3 region: CASSPRGGSSYNEQFF. CDR3 bases: TGTGCCAGCAGCCCTAGAGGCGGAAGCTCCTACAATGAGCAGTTCTTC.

The CDR3 nucleotides are TGTGCCAGCGACAGGTACCAAGAGACCCAGTACTTC. Translating it yields CASDRYQETQYF. The J gene is TRBJ2-5, the V gene TRBV2; the D gene is possibly TRBD1 (6 bases). Germline-derived CDR1 and CDR2 are SNHLY and FYNNEI. The CDR3 contains 12 residues. The germline V and J ends were trimmed by 8 bases and 0 bases, with 7 bases remaining between them.

This rearrangement joins TRBV7-3 to TRBJ2-1, with 10 bases lining up with TRBD2. CDR3 length: 15 amino acids. J was trimmed by 5 bases and V by 3 bases; bases with no gene match: 4. Germline-derived CDR1 and CDR2 are SGHTA and FQGTGA. The CDR3 nucleotides are TGTGCCAGCAGCTTGGCTAGCGGGAGCAACAATGAGCAGTTCTTC. It translates to CASSLASGSNNEQFF.

The chain links TRBV19 to TRBJ1-4, with D possibly matching TRBD1 (6 bases). CDR1 is LNHDA, CDR2 SQIVND, per germline (reference sequence). The V end lost 6 bases, the J end lost 3 bases, and 14 bases lay between the germline ends. CDR3 size: 15 residues. For the CDR3, the DNA is TGTGCCAGTAGCCCCTTGGGGGCGGCTAATGAAAAACTGTTTTTT. It translates to CASSPLGAANEKLFF.

This chain uses TRBV28 with TRBJ1-3; D unresolved. The CDR3 runs to 15 residues. CDR1 and CDR2 (germline): MDHEN, SYDVKM. Trimming took 3 bases from V and 4 from J, leaving 13 bases between them. The CDR3 here is CASSFPRTSGNTIYF. The CDR3 bases are TGTGCCAGCAGTTTCCCTAGGACGTCAGGAAACACCATATATTTT.

This CDR3 is CAWSALAGRYEQYF. CDR3 DNA sequence: TGTGCCTGGAGTGCCCTAGCGGGGCGCTACGAGCAGTACTTC. The V gene is TRBV30, the J gene TRBJ2-7; 9 nucleotides line up with TRBD2. The CDR3 contains 14 residues. Germline V gene sequence: CDR1 GTSNPN, CDR2 SVGIG (reference sequence). The junction had 4 bases not matched to a gene; V was cut back by 1 base and J by 3 bases.

This rearrangement joins TRBV2 to TRBJ2-5; 9 bases are shared with TRBD2. Germline trimming cut 5 bases from V and 1 base from J; bases unmatched to any gene: 5. The CDR3 is 15 residues long. CDR1 SNHLY and CDR2 FYNNEI come from the germline V gene. The CDR3: CASSRPTSGQETQYF. As DNA, the CDR3 is TGTGCCAGCAGTAGACCGACTAGCGGCCAAGAGACCCAGTACTTC.

This chain joins TRBV6-5 and TRBJ2-7, with 7 bases aligning to TRBD1. CDR1 is MNHEY and CDR2 is SVGAGI in the germline V gene. The CDR3 spans 12 residues. V shed 2 bases and J 5 bases; nucleotides not matched to a gene: 0. This CDR3 is CASSYRGHEQYF. The CDR3 coding sequence is TGTGCCAGCAGTTACAGGGGGCACGAGCAGTACTTC.

This chain connects TRBV5-6 to TRBJ2-3; 13 bases agree with TRBD2. CDR3 size: 16 residues. V lost 2 bases to trimming and J lost 3 bases; unmatched junction nucleotides: 3. Germline V gene sequence: CDR1 SGHDT, CDR2 YYEEEE. CDR3 DNA sequence: TGTGCCAGCAGCTTTAGACTAGCGGGAGGAACAGATACGCAGTATTTT. It translates to CASSFRLAGGTDTQYF.

V and J are TRBV5-5 and TRBJ1-2, with unresolved D. The CDR3 covers 13 residues. Trimming took off 4 bases at V and 7 bases at J, with 14 bases between the two ends. Germline loops: CDR1 SGHKS, CDR2 YYEKEE (reference sequence). The CDR3 here is CASSRAEPGGYTF. CDR3 bases: TGTGCCAGCAGCCGGGCCGAACCGGGTGGCTACACCTTC.

This rearrangement joins TRBV28 to TRBJ1-5, with 9 bases lining up with TRBD1. The germline CDR1 and CDR2 sequences are MDHEN and SYDVKM. Trimming cost V 5 bases and J 12 bases; bases outside gene matches: 11. The CDR3 runs to 14 residues. In DNA form, the CDR3 reads TGTGCCAGCAGTCAAAACAGGGGGCTGGAGAACCAGCATTTT. Translation gives CASSQNRGLENQHF.

The genes are TRBV4-1 and TRBJ2-3; 12 bases line up with TRBD2. This CDR3 region has 18 residues. The trim removed 1 base at V and 4 bases at J, leaving 9 bases unmatched. Germline values: CDR1 MGHRA, CDR2 YSYEKL. The CDR3 protein is CASSQGLAGVMGPDTQYF. The CDR3 DNA sequence: TGCGCCAGCAGCCAAGGACTAGCGGGAGTCATGGGCCCAGATACGCAGTATTTT.

The chain combines TRBV5-4 with TRBJ2-1, with D perhaps being TRBD1 or TRBD2 (5 bases each). V was shortened by 0 bases and J by 1 base, with 8 bases between the two germline ends. This CDR3 is built from 15 residues. CDR1 and CDR2 from the germline V gene are SGHNT and YYREEE (reference sequence). CDR3 loop: CASSLGGESYNEQFF. CDR3 DNA sequence: TGTGCCAGCAGCTTGGGAGGGGAATCCTACAATGAGCAGTTCTTC.

This clone was detected a few times. V gene TRBV19 combines with J gene TRBJ1-4; TRBD1 matches 7 bases. CDR1 LNHDA and CDR2 SQIVND come from the germline V gene (reference sequence). The CDR3 loop spans 12 amino acids. The ends lost 5 bases at V and 12 bases at J; junction bases unmatched: 6. DNA of the CDR3: TGTGCCAGTAGTTTCAGGGGGTCAGAACTGTTTTTT. Residues: CASSFRGSELFF.

The rearrangement links TRBV11-2 to TRBJ2-1, with a possible D match to TRBD2 (6 bases). CDR3 length: 16 residues. The germline V gene encodes CDR1 SGHAT and CDR2 FQNNGV. Trimming removed 5 bases at V and 6 bases at J, with 20 bases between. Here the CDR3 reads CASSTRTPGEGNEQFF. In nucleotides, the CDR3 is TGTGCCAGCAGCACCCGGACCCCGGGAGAAGGCAATGAGCAGTTCTTC.

V usage is TRBV4-2 and J usage is TRBJ2-7; D is unclear. Trimming took 1 base from V and 0 from J, leaving 13 bases between them. The CDR3 loop spans 16 amino acids. The germline gives CDR1 LGHNA, CDR2 YNFKEQ. The CDR3 region is CASSQVADTLSYEQYF. The CDR3 nucleotides read TGTGCCAGCAGCCAAGTTGCCGACACACTCTCCTACGAGCAGTACTTC.

The genes are TRBV7-9 and TRBJ2-5, with D unresolved. TRBJ2-7 explains the end of the DNA better; the J call may be wrong. Germline values: CDR1 SEHNR, CDR2 FQNEAQ (reference sequence). This CDR3 is 11 amino acids long. This CDR3 reads CASSFSDEQYF. The CDR3 DNA follows: TGTGCCAGCAGCTTTTCAGACGAGCAGTACTTC.

The CDR3 region has the DNA TGCAGCGGCACAGGGGGTGCGGATACGCAGTATTTT. This sequence encodes CSGTGGADTQYF. The chain has TRBV29-1 and TRBJ2-3, with 8 bases identical to TRBD1. V shed 7 bases, J shed 6 bases, and the junction held 6 bases outside the gene matches. The CDR3 sequence is 12 residues long. Per germline, CDR1 SQVTM and CDR2 ANQGSEA.

The J gene is TRBJ2-7, the V gene TRBV2, with D perhaps matching TRBD1 or TRBD2 (5 bases each). The V and J ends lost 6 bases and 4 bases respectively, with 10 bases between them. The germline V gene has CDR1 SNHLY and CDR2 FYNNEI. This CDR3 is 12 amino acids long. The DNA for the CDR3 is TGTGCCAGCAGCAAGGGACCGTACGAGCAGTACTTC. Amino acid sequence: CASSKGPYEQYF.

A few counts support this clone. This chain connects TRBV10-3 to TRBJ1-1; the match to TRBD1 covers 7 bases. The CDR3 is made up of 13 amino acids. The trim removed 10 bases at V and 5 bases at J, leaving 10 bases unmatched. Germline CDR1 reads ENHRY; CDR2 reads SYGVKD. The CDR3 nucleotides are TGTGCCACCTTCAGACAGGGTGAGACTGAAGCTTTCTTT. It is translated as CATFRQGETEAFF.

On this clone itself: A clone one base away is much larger, so this may be a read error. Other nucleotide sequences in the sample specify the same CDR3. The rearrangement joins TRBV20-1 to TRBJ2-1; no clear D. V was pared by 3 bases and J by 6 bases, with 3 bases between. This CDR3 comprises 10 residues. Germline V lookup: CDR1 DFQATT, CDR2 SNEGSKA (reference sequence). Here the CDR3 DNA reads TGCAGTGCTAGGCGCAATGAGCAGTTCTTC. Translated, it gives CSARRNEQFF.

This chain joins TRBV5-1 and TRBJ1-5; TRBD1 aligns across 7 bases. The CDR3 sequence is 16 residues long. The trim removed 5 bases at V and 3 bases at J, leaving 11 bases unmatched. Germline V gene lookup returns CDR1 SGHRS and CDR2 YFSETQ. CDR3 sequence (DNA): TGCGCCAGCAGGCGAGATCCCGGGACAGTCAATCAGCCCCAGCATTTT. Protein sequence: CASRRDPGTVNQPQHF.

Details on this clone: Other DNA sequences in this sample translate to the same CDR3. V usage is TRBV5-1 and J usage is TRBJ2-5; TRBD2 agrees at 7 bases. V was clipped by 1 base and J by 5 bases; unmatched bases: 5. The CDR3 extends over 14 amino acids. Per germline, CDR1 SGHRS and CDR2 YFSETQ. In DNA form, the CDR3 reads TGCGCCAGCAGCTTGTTCGGGGAGGGGGAGACCCAGTACTTC. It yields the protein CASSLFGEGETQYF.

This sequence joins TRBV9 and TRBJ2-1; D is possibly TRBD2 (6 bases). V dropped 4 bases and J dropped 5 bases, with 25 bases sitting between them. The CDR3 runs to 18 residues. CDR1 and CDR2 from the germline V gene are SGDLS and YYNGEE. The CDR3 reads CASSLSGPTGVPHNEQFF. DNA of the CDR3: TGTGCCAGCAGCCTCTCAGGGCCGACGGGAGTACCCCACAATGAGCAGTTCTTC.

The CDR3 sequence: CASSQGGASYEQYF. The CDR3, as DNA: TGTGCCAGCAGCCAGGGGGGGGCCTCCTACGAGCAGTACTTC. The chain recombines TRBV6-5 with TRBJ2-7, with D perhaps TRBD1 or TRBD2 (7 bases each). The V end lost 6 bases, the J end lost 0 bases, and 12 bases lay between the germline ends. The CDR3 runs to 14 residues. Germline CDR1 MNHEY, CDR2 SVGAGI.